This TCR beta chain was profiled in a study of tumor-infiltrating lymphocytes in primary liver carcinoma. Study background: Each participant had primary liver carcinoma, and surgical resection was the treatment. Sample counts of productive TCRbeta reads spanned roughly 3.65 to 8 million; these counts were similar across tissue types. General study results and limits: Relative to blood, tumors carried a significantly larger fraction of the repertoire in their top 250 clones (p = 0.039). Relative to tumor region pairs, the tumor-adjacent and tumor-blood pairs showed overlap that was lower.

Production of TCR beta cDNA used approximately 0.45 ug total RNA together with a constant-region primer. For TCR beta, libraries were produced by three nested multiplex PCR rounds using slightly modified ARM-PCR. It was with TRBV1-TRBV30 forward primers and a C-beta reverse primer that the first two PCR rounds were run, at 10 to 11 cycles each. TCRdb analysed the multiplex PCR reads with MiXCR anew, one entry per CDR3 protein. The table has approximately 330,000 distinct CDR3 sequences, 65% seen once. This clonotype was observed once. Its antigen is not known. The missing conserved phenylalanine or tryptophan at the end of this CDR3 makes a read error likely. V dropped 7 bases and J dropped 4; count of bases not matched to a gene: 13. Germline CDR1 and CDR2: SQVTM and ANQGSEA. This CDR3 is built from 15 residues. Germline DNA was also extracted, with blood RNA taken from unsorted whole blood.

The sequence came from a man between 40 and 49 years old with primary liver carcinoma and hepatitis B virus infection. The sequenced sample was peripheral blood. The chain links TRBV29-1 to TRBJ2-1; 7 bases line up with TRBD2. In nucleotides, the CDR3 is TGCAGCGGAAGGGGCGGGAGTGGATTATACAATGAGCAGTTCGTC. It translates to CSGRGGSGLYNEQFV.